The 32 T cell receptor beta chains reported below all come from one sample, sequenced in a study of T cell responses to AZD1222 COVID-19 vaccine. This table comes from immunoSEQ multiplex PCR, and its TCRdb copy is limited to in-frame clones, with some not included. The sample holds more than 150,000 clones; roughly 92% are singletons and the top ten take roughly a tenth. Here the sequenced sample was peripheral blood, taken on day 0 of AZD1222 vaccination. These receptors were obtained from an adult in good health.

The chain carries TRBV5-4 and TRBJ1-6; 12 nucleotides line up with TRBD1. V lost 5 bases and J lost 6; bases outside the gene matches: 3. The CDR3 contains 15 residues. Germline CDR1 is SGHNT and CDR2 is YYREEE (reference sequence). This chain's CDR3 is CASSPGQGANSPLHF. As DNA, the CDR3 is TGTGCCAGCAGTCCGGGACAGGGGGCTAATTCACCCCTCCACTTT.

This clone was seen once. This chain joins TRBV2 and TRBJ2-2, with D possibly being TRBD1 (6 bases). V was cut by 7 bases and J by 1 base, with 10 bases left in between. The CDR3 has 14 residues. CDR1 SNHLY and CDR2 FYNNEI come from the germline V gene. The CDR3 spells CASKKTGNTGELFF. For the CDR3, the DNA is TGTGCCAGCAAAAAGACAGGGAACACCGGGGAGCTGTTTTTT.

This clone was recorded once. CDR3 sequence: CASSPKLTGEQYV. CDR3 nucleotides: TGTGCCAGCAGTCCCAAACTGACAGGGGAGCAGTACGTC. The chain employs TRBV27 and TRBJ2-7, with 7 positions matching TRBD1. The CDR3 extends over 13 amino acids. With V trimmed by 5 bases and J by 7 bases, 8 bases remained unmatched. Per the germline V gene, CDR1 is MNHEY and CDR2 is SMNVEV (reference sequence).

The V and J genes are TRBV7-9 and TRBJ2-5, with D tentatively TRBD1 (5 bases). Germline V gives CDR1 SEHNR, CDR2 FQNEAQ (reference sequence). V shed 5 bases and J shed 3 bases, with 10 bases lying between them. CDR3 length: 13 amino acids. Here the CDR3 reads CASSQGPEETQYF. DNA of the CDR3: TGTGCCAGCAGCCAGGGTCCCGAAGAGACCCAGTACTTC.

CDR3 bases: TGCGCCAGCAGTGACGCGGGACAAGATACGCAGTATTTT. It encodes CASSDAGQDTQYF. The chain carries TRBV10-1 and TRBJ2-3, with D perhaps being TRBD1 or TRBD2 (6 bases each). Germline CDR1 and CDR2: WNHNN and SYGVQD (reference sequence). This CDR3 spans 13 amino acids. V lost 3 bases and J 5 bases, leaving 9 bases between the germline ends.

The rearrangement links TRBV18 to TRBJ1-1, with TRBD1 matching over 7 bases. The CDR3 spans 15 residues. J was trimmed by 1 base and V by 3 bases; bases with no gene match: 5. Germline V CDR1 and CDR2: KGHSH, LQKENI. The CDR3 protein is CASSPGTEQNTEAFF. For the CDR3, the DNA is TGTGCCAGCTCACCGGGGACAGAACAGAACACTGAAGCTTTCTTT.

This CDR3 reads CASSTGFSYEQYF. The CDR3 DNA sequence: TGTGCCAGCAGCACAGGTTTTTCCTACGAGCAGTACTTC. This rearrangement joins TRBV6-5 to TRBJ2-7, with D tentatively TRBD1 (5 bases). Germline-derived CDR1 and CDR2 are MNHEY and SVGAGI. V was cut by 6 bases and J by 1 base, with 10 bases left in between. The CDR3 runs 13 residues.

This chain links TRBV6-1 with TRBJ2-7, with D tentatively TRBD1 (6 bases). Germline V gives CDR1 MNHNS, CDR2 SASEGT. V lost 0 bases, J lost 5 bases, and 11 bases lay in between. This CDR3 has 14 residues. The CDR3 sequence: CASSEATRGNEQYV. DNA of the CDR3: TGTGCCAGCAGTGAAGCGACCAGGGGAAACGAGCAGTACGTC.

V is TRBV20-1 and J is TRBJ2-1; no clear D gene. Trimming cost V 4 bases and J 7 bases, with 8 bases left between them. CDR3 length: 11 amino acids. Germline CDR1 reads DFQATT; CDR2 reads SNEGSKA (reference sequence). DNA of the CDR3: TGCAGTGCTACAGAAGGGAATGAGCAGTTCTTC. This gives the protein CSATEGNEQFF.

This sequence joins TRBV28 and TRBJ1-2; the match to TRBD1 covers 10 bases. The V gene end was trimmed by 3 bases and the J gene end by 13 bases; junction bases not matched to a gene: 8. Looked up from germline, CDR1 is MDHEN and CDR2 is SYDVKM. This CDR3 comprises 13 residues. CDR3 sequence reads: CASSLGTGALGTF. Written as DNA, the CDR3 is TGTGCCAGCAGTTTGGGGACAGGGGCCTTGGGCACCTTC.

V is TRBV9 and J is TRBJ1-1, with D uncertain. Germline V gene sequence: CDR1 SGDLS, CDR2 YYNGEE. Trimming cost V 1 base and J 0 bases, with 10 bases left between them. The CDR3 contains 15 residues. The CDR3 loop is CASSVIQELNTEAFF. CDR3 DNA sequence: TGTGCCAGCAGCGTAATTCAGGAATTGAACACTGAAGCTTTCTTT.

The gene calls are TRBV4-1 and TRBJ2-5; D unresolved. The germline gives CDR1 MGHRA, CDR2 YSYEKL. V was clipped by 3 bases and J by 3 bases, with 8 bases between them. CDR3 size: 13 residues. The CDR3 DNA reads as TGCGCCAGCAGCCATGTTATCGAAGAGACCCAGTACTTC. This codes for CASSHVIEETQYF.

The chain links TRBV6-2 or TRBV6-3 to TRBJ2-7, with a weak D call TRBD1 (6 bases). Looked up from germline, CDR1 is MNHEY and CDR2 is SVGEGT. CDR3 length: 14 residues. Trimming left V 2 bases short and J 0 bases short, with 8 bases between. As DNA, the CDR3 is TGTGCCAGCAGTTACCAGGGGAGCTCCTACGAGCAGTACGTC. Its translation: CASSYQGSSYEQYV.

This sequence joins TRBV6-5 and TRBJ1-1; D possibly corresponds to TRBD1 (6 bases). This CDR3 has 14 residues. Per the germline V gene, CDR1 is MNHEY and CDR2 is SVGAGI. The germline V and J ends were trimmed by 7 bases and 2 bases, with 14 bases remaining between them. As DNA, the CDR3 is TGTGCCAGCATCCTTGGACAGCTCAACACTGAAGCTTTCTTT. Its protein is CASILGQLNTEAFF.

This chain joins TRBV7-9 and TRBJ1-2; the D gene is possibly TRBD1 (6 bases). The CDR3 has 17 residues. Germline-derived CDR1 and CDR2 are SEHNR and FQNEAQ (reference sequence). V lost 5 bases and J 2 bases, leaving 21 bases between the germline ends. CDR3 sequence: CASSPMVTQGTNYGYTF. The DNA of the CDR3 is TGTGCCAGCAGCCCCATGGTGACACAGGGAACCAACTATGGCTACACCTTC.

Turning to this clone: The sample contains more than one DNA sequence encoding this CDR3. The V call is TRBV9, the J call TRBJ1-3; D not resolved. Germline V gene data show CDR1 as SGDLS and CDR2 as YYNGEE. Deletions cut 0 bases from V and 0 bases from J, with 4 bases between. The CDR3 has 14 residues. In DNA, the CDR3 is TGTGCCAGCAGCGTAGAAGCCTCTGGAAACACCATATATTTT. Encoded protein: CASSVEASGNTIYF.

J is TRBJ1-1 and V is TRBV28, with 8 bases matching TRBD1. The germline V gene encodes CDR1 MDHEN and CDR2 SYDVKM. The CDR3 length is 14 residues. V dropped 6 bases and J dropped 1; count of bases not matched to a gene: 4. The CDR3: CASRAGQANTEAFF. In nucleotides, the CDR3 is TGTGCCAGCAGGGCGGGACAGGCGAACACTGAAGCTTTCTTT.

The J gene is TRBJ1-1, the V gene TRBV27; TRBD1 agrees at 7 bases. Germline V gives CDR1 MNHEY, CDR2 SMNVEV (reference sequence). The CDR3 is 14 residues long. V was clipped by 2 bases and J by 4 bases; unmatched bases: 4. CDR3 DNA sequence: TGTGCCAGCAGTTTAGGACCAGGGGGCACTGAAGCTTTCTTT. Translated, it gives CASSLGPGGTEAFF.

The rearrangement links TRBV19 to TRBJ2-6; D might be TRBD1 (6 bases). Germline CDR1 reads LNHDA; CDR2 reads SQIVND (reference sequence). This CDR3 is 18 amino acids long. Trimming shortened V by 3 bases and J by 5 bases, and 20 bases separated the two germline ends. CDR3 in amino acids: CASSMDGAYGGRANVLTF. The CDR3 DNA follows: TGTGCCAGTAGTATGGACGGTGCATATGGGGGCCGGGCCAACGTCCTGACTTTC.

This chain links TRBV7-2 with TRBJ2-2, with D tentatively TRBD1 (6 bases). Germline V lookup: CDR1 SGHTA, CDR2 FQGNSA. V lost 8 bases, J lost 1 base, and 11 bases lay in between. CDR3 size: 14 residues. Here the CDR3 DNA reads TGTGCCAGCCTCGACAGGTGGAACACCGGGGAGCTGTTTTTT. Its protein product is CASLDRWNTGELFF.

The V call is TRBV5-1, the J call TRBJ1-2; TRBD1 aligns across 8 bases. Germline V gene lookup returns CDR1 SGHRS and CDR2 YFSETQ. V shed 3 bases, J shed 0 bases, and the junction held 4 bases outside the gene matches. This CDR3 has 15 amino acids. Here the CDR3 DNA reads TGCGCCAGCAGCTCCAGGACAGGGTCTAACTATGGCTACACCTTC. Amino acid sequence: CASSSRTGSNYGYTF.

The chain recombines TRBV30 with TRBJ2-1, with TRBD1 as a possible D gene (6 bases). Trimming removed 4 bases from V and 9 bases from J, with 19 bases in between. Germline-derived CDR1 and CDR2 are GTSNPN and SVGIG (reference sequence). The CDR3 contains 14 residues. The chain's CDR3 is CAWTWQGSKGEQFF. The CDR3 DNA follows: TGTGCCTGGACGTGGCAGGGGTCTAAGGGTGAGCAGTTCTTC.

The rearrangement joins TRBV27 to TRBJ2-7; possible D gene TRBD2, 6 bases. Trimming cost V 5 bases and J 3 bases, with 11 bases left between them. The length of the CDR3 is 13 residues. The germline gives CDR1 MNHEY, CDR2 SMNVEV (reference sequence). CDR3 DNA: TGTGCCAGCAGTCACGGGAGAGACTACGAGCAGTACTTC. Amino acid sequence: CASSHGRDYEQYF.

The CDR3 reads CAGKQDRDSYGYTF. CDR3 nucleotides: TGTGCCGGCAAACAAGACAGGGACTCCTATGGCTACACCTTC. V is TRBV2 and J is TRBJ1-2; 7 bases agree with TRBD1. Germline V lookup: CDR1 SNHLY, CDR2 FYNNEI. This CDR3 spans 14 amino acids. The V segment lost 11 bases and the J segment 4 bases; nucleotides outside the gene matches: 13.

The chain combines TRBV27 with TRBJ1-1; possible D gene TRBD1, 5 bases. The CDR3 length is 13 residues. V was clipped by 11 bases and J by 1 base, with 14 bases between them. CDR1 and CDR2 (germline): MNHEY, SMNVEV (reference sequence). This CDR3 is CAGPQGENTEAFF. The CDR3 DNA follows: TGTGCCGGTCCCCAGGGTGAGAACACTGAAGCTTTCTTT.

The chain combines TRBV19 with TRBJ1-1, with unresolved D. CDR3 length: 13 residues. V was pared by 8 bases and J by 0 bases, with 10 bases between. Germline V gene lookup returns CDR1 LNHDA and CDR2 SQIVND (reference sequence). CDR3 protein: CASGLRLNTEAFF. In nucleotides, the CDR3 is TGTGCCAGTGGTTTGAGATTGAACACTGAAGCTTTCTTT. The variable domain in full, completed from reference TRBV19 and TRBJ1-1, reads DGGITQSPKYLFRKEGQNVTLSCEQNLNHDAMYWYRQDPGQGLRLIYYSQIVNDFQKGDIAEGYSVSREKKESFPLTVTSAQKNPTAFYLCASGLRLNTEAFFGQGTRLTVV.

The rearrangement links TRBV6-6 to TRBJ1-6; maybe TRBD1 (5 bases). The ends were cut back, 2 bases at V and 6 bases at J, with 11 bases in the middle. CDR3 length equals 15 residues. Per germline, CDR1 MNHNY and CDR2 SVGAGI (reference sequence). The CDR3 sequence is CASSYEGHRNSPLHF. The CDR3 nucleotides are TGTGCCAGCAGTTACGAGGGGCATCGTAATTCACCCCTCCACTTT.

CDR3 amino acids: CASSRGLATHEQYF. DNA for the CDR3: TGTGCCAGCAGTAGGGGACTAGCGACCCACGAGCAGTACTTC. The chain uses TRBV6-2 or TRBV6-3 and TRBJ2-7, with 10 bases identical to TRBD2. CDR3 length: 14 residues. J lost 5 bases, V lost 5 bases, and 6 bases had no gene match. CDR1 and CDR2 (germline): MNHEY, SVGEGT.

V usage is TRBV2 and J usage is TRBJ2-1; unclear D gene. Germline CDR1 and CDR2: SNHLY and FYNNEI. Between the trimmed V and J ends, which lost 4 bases and 0 bases, there was a span of 7 bases. This CDR3 spans 14 amino acids. CDR3 sequence (DNA): TGTGCCAGCAGTGGTCTTAGCTCCTACAATGAGCAGTTCTTC. Protein product: CASSGLSSYNEQFF.

For this clone: A junction boundary mismatches the germline segment, possibly from a read error. V gene TRBV27 combines with J gene TRBJ1-1; 10 bases agree with TRBD1. The germline V gene encodes CDR1 MNHEY and CDR2 SMNVEV (reference sequence). The CDR3 has 17 residues. CDR3 region: CASNLRGQGDMNTEAFF. The CDR3, as DNA: TGTGCCAGCAATTTACGAGGACAGGGGGACATGAACACTGAAGCTTTCTTT.

This clone was detected once. The rearrangement links TRBV4-2 to TRBJ1-5, with a tentative D call TRBD1 (6 bases). The V gene's germline CDR1 is LGHNA and CDR2 YNFKEQ. The CDR3 is 16 amino acids. V was clipped by 5 bases and J by 7 bases, with 21 bases between them. This CDR3 is CASSEIEQGKWQPQHF. Here the CDR3 DNA reads TGTGCCAGCAGCGAAATCGAACAGGGAAAATGGCAGCCCCAGCATTTT.

The V gene is TRBV30, the J gene TRBJ1-6, with 8 positions matching TRBD1. Trimming took 2 bases from V and 6 from J; bases not matched to a gene: 12. Germline loops: CDR1 GTSNPN, CDR2 SVGIG (reference sequence). This CDR3 region has 17 residues. The DNA for the CDR3 is TGTGCCTGGAGTCTCCGTGAGTGGACAGGGTTTAATTCACCCCTCCACTTT. Translation gives CAWSLREWTGFNSPLHF.